This T cell receptor (beta chain) comes out of a study of blood T cell repertoires in COVID-19. Study information: The United States, Italy and Spain supplied acute and convalescent COVID-19 samples. Sources were T cells, B-cell-depleted T cells, or PBMCs; the material itself was cDNA or gDNA.

Original processing methods: Amplification from reference gene primers served as the basis for estimated nucleated cell counts. Some clones are missing from TCRdb's copy, which holds only in-frame ones; the method was immunoSEQ multiplex PCR. For V, J and clone size, that table is used; D and trimming come from the DNA. Of about 160,000 clones listed, 84% are singletons. Germline CDR1 is SEHNR and CDR2 is FQNEAQ (reference sequence). The CDR3 is made up of 13 amino acids. V was pared by 5 bases and J by 7 bases, with 6 bases of the junction left unmatched. This clone was found once. The specimen sequenced was peripheral blood. The source is a man aged 18 to 30 with active or convalescent COVID-19. The chain couples TRBV7-9 to TRBJ2-7; 9 bases map to TRBD2. This CDR3 is CASSPSGVLEQYF. The CDR3, as DNA: TGTGCCAGCAGCCCTAGCGGGGTTTTGGAGCAGTACTTC.